Given below is one T cell receptor (beta chain) in context. Its specificity is not known. The survey-level immunoSEQ assay was used. Methods used by the authors: Lowest detectable productive clonotype frequency was 2.59 x 10-5. The method was immunoSEQ multiplex PCR; TCRdb's version includes in-frame clones alone and lacks a portion of them. V, J and clone size reflect that table, while D and trimming were determined from the DNA. The top ten clones hold less than 3% of a sample with 35,000 to 45,000 clones, just over 85% of them seen once. Germline CDR1 is MNHEY and CDR2 is SVGAGI. With 4 bases removed from V and 1 base from J, the gap between germline ends came to 7 bases. The CDR3 consists of 13 residues. This entry comes from a study of STAT5B mutations in CD4+ large granular lymphocyte leukemia. Study-wide results and caveats: Patient CD4-sorted repertoires looked more clonal than healthy CD4+ repertoires, even without putative leukemic clones. Compared with healthy controls (2/35), patient top clones favored TRBV06 (8/27).

This chain connects TRBV6-5 to TRBJ2-5; D unresolved. The sample comprised CD4+ T cells from blood buffy coats. This receptor was identified in a human donor in good health. The CDR3, as DNA: TGTGCCAGCAGTTCGAGGATCCAAGAGACCCAGTACTTC. Translating gives CASSSRIQETQYF.